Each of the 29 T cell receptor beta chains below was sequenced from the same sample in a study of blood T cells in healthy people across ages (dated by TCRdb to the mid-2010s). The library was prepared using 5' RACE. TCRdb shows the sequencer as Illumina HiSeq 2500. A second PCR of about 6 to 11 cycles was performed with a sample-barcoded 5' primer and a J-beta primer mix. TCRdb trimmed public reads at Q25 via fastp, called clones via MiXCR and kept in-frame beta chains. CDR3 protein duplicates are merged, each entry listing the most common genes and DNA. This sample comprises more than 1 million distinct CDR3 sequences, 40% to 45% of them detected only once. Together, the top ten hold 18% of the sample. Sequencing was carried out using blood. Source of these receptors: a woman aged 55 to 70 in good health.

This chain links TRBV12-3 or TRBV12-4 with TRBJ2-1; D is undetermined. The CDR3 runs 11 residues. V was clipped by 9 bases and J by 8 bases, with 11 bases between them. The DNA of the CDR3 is TGTGCCAGTACAGCCGGCGATGAGCAGTTCTTC. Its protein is CASTAGDEQFF.

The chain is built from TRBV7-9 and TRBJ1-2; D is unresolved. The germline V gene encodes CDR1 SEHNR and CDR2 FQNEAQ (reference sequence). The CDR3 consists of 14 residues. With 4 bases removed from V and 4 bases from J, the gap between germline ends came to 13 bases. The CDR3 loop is CASSYPQPPYGYTF. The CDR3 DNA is TGTGCCAGCAGCTACCCGCAGCCTCCCTATGGCTACACCTTC.

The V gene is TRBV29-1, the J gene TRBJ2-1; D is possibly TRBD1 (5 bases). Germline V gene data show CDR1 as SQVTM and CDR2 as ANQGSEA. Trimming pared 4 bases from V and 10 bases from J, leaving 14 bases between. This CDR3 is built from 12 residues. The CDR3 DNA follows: TGCAGCGTTGCAGGGTTTGTACAGGAGCAGTTCTTC. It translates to CSVAGFVQEQFF.

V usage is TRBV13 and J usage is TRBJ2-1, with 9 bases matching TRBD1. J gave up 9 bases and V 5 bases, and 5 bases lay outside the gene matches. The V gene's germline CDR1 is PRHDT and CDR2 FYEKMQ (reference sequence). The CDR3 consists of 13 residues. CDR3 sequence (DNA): TGTGCCAGCAGCACCGGACAGGGGTTTGAGCAGTTCTTC. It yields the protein CASSTGQGFEQFF.

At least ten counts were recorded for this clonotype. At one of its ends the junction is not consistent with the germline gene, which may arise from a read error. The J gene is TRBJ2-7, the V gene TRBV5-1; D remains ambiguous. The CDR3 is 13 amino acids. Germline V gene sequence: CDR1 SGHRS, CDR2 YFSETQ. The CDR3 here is CASSLASSYEQYF. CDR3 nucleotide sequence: TGTGCCAGCAGCTTGGCTAGCTCCTACGAGCAGTACTTC. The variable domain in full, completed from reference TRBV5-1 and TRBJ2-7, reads KAGVTQTPRYLIKTRGQQVTLSCSPISGHRSVSWYQQTPGQGLQFLFEYFSETQRNKGNFPGRFSGRQFSNSRSEMNVSTLELGDSALYLCASSLASSYEQYFGPGTRLTVT.

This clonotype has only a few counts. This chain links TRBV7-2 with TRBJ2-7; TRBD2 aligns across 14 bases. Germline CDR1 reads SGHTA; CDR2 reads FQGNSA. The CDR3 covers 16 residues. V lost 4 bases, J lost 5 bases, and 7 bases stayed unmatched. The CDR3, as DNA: TGTGCCAGCAGCTCGCCGACTAGCGGGAGGGCAAACGAGCAGTACTTC. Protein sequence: CASSSPTSGRANEQYF.

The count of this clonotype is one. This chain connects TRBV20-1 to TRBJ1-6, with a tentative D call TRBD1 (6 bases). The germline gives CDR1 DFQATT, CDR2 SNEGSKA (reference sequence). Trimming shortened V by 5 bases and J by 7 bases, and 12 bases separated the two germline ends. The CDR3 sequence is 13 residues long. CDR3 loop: CSAEQGGNSPLHF. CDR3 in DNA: TGCAGTGCTGAACAGGGAGGGAATTCACCCCTCCACTTT.

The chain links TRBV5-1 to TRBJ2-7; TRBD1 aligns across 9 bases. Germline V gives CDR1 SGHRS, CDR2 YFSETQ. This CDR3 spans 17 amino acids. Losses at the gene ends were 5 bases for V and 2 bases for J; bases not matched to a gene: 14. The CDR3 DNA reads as TGCGCCAGCAGGATAGGACAGGGGCCCTACAATCCCTACGAGCAGTACTTC. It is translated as CASRIGQGPYNPYEQYF.

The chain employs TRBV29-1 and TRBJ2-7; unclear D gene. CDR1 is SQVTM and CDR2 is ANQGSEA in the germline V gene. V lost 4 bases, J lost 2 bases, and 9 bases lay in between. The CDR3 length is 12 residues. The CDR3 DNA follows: TGCAGCGTTGGGGAAACTACCTACGAGCAGTACTTC. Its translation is CSVGETTYEQYF.

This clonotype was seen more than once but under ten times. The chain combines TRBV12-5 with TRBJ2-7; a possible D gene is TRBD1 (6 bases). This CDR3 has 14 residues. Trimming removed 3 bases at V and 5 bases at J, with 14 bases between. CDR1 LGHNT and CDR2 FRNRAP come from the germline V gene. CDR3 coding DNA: TGTGCTAGTGGTTTTGGGGGCGCGGTGGACGAGCAGTACTTC. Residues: CASGFGGAVDEQYF.

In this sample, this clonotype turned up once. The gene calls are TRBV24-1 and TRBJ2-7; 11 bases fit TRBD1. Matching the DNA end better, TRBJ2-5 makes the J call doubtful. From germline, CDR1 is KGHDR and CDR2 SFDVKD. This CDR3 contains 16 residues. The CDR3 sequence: CATSDWTGGAGETQYF. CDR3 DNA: TGTGCCACCAGTGATTGGACAGGGGGCGCGGGAGAGACCCAGTACTTC.

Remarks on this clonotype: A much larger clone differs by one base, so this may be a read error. This chain's CDR3 is CASSHDPNSNYSYTF. The CDR3 DNA follows: TGTGCCAGCAGTCACGACCCAAACTCAAACTATAGCTACACCTTC. The gene calls are TRBV7-8 and TRBJ1-2; no definite D call. The CDR3 loop spans 15 amino acids. Germline V gene lookup returns CDR1 SGHVS and CDR2 FQNEAQ.

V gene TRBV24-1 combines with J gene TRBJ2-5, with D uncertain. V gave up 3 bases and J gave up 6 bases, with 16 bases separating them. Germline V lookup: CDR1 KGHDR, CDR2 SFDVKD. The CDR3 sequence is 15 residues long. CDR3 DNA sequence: TGTGCCACCAGTGATGGAAGCGCCGGGTGGAAGACCCAGTACTTC. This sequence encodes CATSDGSAGWKTQYF.

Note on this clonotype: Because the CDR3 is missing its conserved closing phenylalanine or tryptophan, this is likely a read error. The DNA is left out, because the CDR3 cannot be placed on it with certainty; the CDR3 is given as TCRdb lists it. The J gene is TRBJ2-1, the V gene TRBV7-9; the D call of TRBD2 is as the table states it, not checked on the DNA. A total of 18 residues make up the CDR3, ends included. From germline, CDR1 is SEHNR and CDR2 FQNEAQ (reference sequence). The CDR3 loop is CASSFESRRPLEGYTFGS.

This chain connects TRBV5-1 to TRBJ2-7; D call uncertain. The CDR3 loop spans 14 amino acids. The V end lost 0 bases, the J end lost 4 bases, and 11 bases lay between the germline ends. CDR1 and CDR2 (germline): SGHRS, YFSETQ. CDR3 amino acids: CASSLAPGPYEQYF. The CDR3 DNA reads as TGCGCCAGCAGCTTGGCCCCGGGCCCATACGAGCAGTACTTC.

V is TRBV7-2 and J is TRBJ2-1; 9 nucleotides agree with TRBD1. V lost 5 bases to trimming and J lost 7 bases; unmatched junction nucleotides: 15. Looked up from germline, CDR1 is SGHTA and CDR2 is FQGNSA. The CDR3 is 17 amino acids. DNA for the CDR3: TGTGCCAGCAGCCCCCATTACAGGGGGCGAAGAAGGAATGAGCAGTTCTTC. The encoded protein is CASSPHYRGRRRNEQFF.

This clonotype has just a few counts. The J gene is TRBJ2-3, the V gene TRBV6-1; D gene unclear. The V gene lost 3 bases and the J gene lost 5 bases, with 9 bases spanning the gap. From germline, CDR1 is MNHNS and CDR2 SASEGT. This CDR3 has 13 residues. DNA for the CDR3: TGTGCCAGCAGTGACCGACAAGGAGATACGCAGTATTTT. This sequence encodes CASSDRQGDTQYF.

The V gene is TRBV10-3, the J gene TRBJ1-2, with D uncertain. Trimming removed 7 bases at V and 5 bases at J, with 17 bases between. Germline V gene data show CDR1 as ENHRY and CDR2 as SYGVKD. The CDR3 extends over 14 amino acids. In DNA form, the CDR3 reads TGTGCCATCACCGGTGAAGGGATTGGTTATGGCTACACCTTC. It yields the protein CAITGEGIGYGYTF.

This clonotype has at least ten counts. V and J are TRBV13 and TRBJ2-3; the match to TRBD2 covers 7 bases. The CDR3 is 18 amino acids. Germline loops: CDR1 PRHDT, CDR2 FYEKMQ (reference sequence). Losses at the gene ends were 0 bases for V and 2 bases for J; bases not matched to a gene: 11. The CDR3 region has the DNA TGTGCCAGCAGCTTAGGTGGAGTGGCGGGAGTGCCCACAGATACGCAGTATTTT. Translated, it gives CASSLGGVAGVPTDTQYF.

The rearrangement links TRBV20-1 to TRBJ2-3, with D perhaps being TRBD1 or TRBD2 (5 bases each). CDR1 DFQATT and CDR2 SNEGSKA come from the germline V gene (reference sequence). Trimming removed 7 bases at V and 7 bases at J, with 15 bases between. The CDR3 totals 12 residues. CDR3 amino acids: CSGVTGPYTQYF. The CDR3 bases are TGCAGTGGCGTAACGGGACCCTATACGCAGTATTTT.

CDR3 region: CSEGPAGVTDTQYF. The CDR3 nucleotides read TGCAGTGAGGGTCCAGCGGGAGTTACAGATACGCAGTATTTT. The chain carries TRBV20-1 and TRBJ2-3; the match to TRBD2 covers 8 bases. The CDR3 consists of 14 residues. Germline CDR1 and CDR2: DFQATT and SNEGSKA (reference sequence). Trimming at V came to 7 bases and at J to 3 bases, leaving 9 bases not matched to a gene.

The CDR3 DNA reads as TGTGCCAGCAGTTACTGGGAGGGGTCCTACAATGAGCAGTTCTTC. Translating it yields CASSYWEGSYNEQFF. The V and J genes are TRBV6-5 and TRBJ2-1; 7 nucleotides line up with TRBD2. CDR1 and CDR2 (germline): MNHEY, SVGAGI. Trimming took 1 base from V and 1 from J; bases not matched to a gene: 1. The length of the CDR3 is 15 residues.

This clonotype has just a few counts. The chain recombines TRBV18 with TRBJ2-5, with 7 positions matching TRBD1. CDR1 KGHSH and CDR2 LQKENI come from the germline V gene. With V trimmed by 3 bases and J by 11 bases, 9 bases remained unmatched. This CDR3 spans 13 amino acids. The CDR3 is CASSPSGQMAQYF. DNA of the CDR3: TGTGCCAGCTCACCCTCGGGACAGATGGCGCAGTACTTC. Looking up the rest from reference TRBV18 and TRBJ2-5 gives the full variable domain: NAGVMQNPRHLVRRRGQEARLRCSPMKGHSHVYWYRQLPEEGLKFMVYLQKENIIDESGMPKERFSAEFPKEGPSILRIQQVVRGDSAAYFCASSPSGQMAQYFGPGTRLLVL.

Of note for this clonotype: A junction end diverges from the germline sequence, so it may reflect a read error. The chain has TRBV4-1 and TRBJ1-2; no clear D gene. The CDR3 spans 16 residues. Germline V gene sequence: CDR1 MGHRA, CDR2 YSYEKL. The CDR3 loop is CTSSQDIEGANYGYTF. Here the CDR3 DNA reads TGCACCAGCAGCCAAGATATAGAGGGTGCTAACTATGGCTACACCTTC.

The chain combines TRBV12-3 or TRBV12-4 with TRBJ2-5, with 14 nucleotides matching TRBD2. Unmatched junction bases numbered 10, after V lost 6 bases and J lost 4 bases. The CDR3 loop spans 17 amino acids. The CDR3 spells CASSKRLAGGPRETQYF. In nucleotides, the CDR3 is TGTGCCAGCAGCAAAAGACTAGCGGGAGGGCCGAGAGAGACCCAGTACTTC.

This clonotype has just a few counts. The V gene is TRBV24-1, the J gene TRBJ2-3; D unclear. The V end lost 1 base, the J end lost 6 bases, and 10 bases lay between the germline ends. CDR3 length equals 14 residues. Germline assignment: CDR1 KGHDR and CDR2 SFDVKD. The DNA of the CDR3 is TGTGCCACCAGTGATTTTGGCCAGACCGATACGCAGTATTTT. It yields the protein CATSDFGQTDTQYF.

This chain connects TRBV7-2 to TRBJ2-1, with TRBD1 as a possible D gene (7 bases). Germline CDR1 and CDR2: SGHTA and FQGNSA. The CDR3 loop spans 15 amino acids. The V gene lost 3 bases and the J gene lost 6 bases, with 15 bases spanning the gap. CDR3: CASSFRQGGSNEQFF. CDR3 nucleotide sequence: TGTGCCAGCAGCTTCAGACAGGGAGGTTCCAATGAGCAGTTCTTC.

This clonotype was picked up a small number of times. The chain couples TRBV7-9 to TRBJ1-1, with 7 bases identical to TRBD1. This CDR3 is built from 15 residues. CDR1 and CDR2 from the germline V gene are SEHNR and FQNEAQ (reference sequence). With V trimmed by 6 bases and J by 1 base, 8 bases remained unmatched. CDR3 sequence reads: CASSRGGTANTEAFF. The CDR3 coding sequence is TGTGCCAGCAGTAGAGGAGGGACAGCGAACACTGAAGCTTTCTTT.

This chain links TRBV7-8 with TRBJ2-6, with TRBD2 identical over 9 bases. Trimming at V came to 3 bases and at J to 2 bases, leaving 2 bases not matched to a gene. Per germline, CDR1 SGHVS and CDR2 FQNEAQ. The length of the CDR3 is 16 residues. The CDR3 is CASSFSGRAGANVLTF. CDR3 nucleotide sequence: TGTGCCAGCAGCTTTAGCGGGAGAGCTGGGGCCAACGTCCTGACTTTC.